This entry describes one T cell receptor beta chain. Authors' methods: Counts of nucleated cells, estimated from reference gene primer amplification, were obtained. The repertoire was sequenced with immunoSEQ multiplex PCR; TCRdb's copy has only in-frame clones and lacks some. V and J calls and clone size follow that table, whereas D and trimming were derived from the DNA. There are approximately 210,000 clones in the sample; over 75% occur only once, and around a tenth lies in the top ten. This sample is part of a study of blood T cell repertoires in COVID-19. Looking at the study overall: Samples taken during acute and convalescent COVID-19 were collected in the United States, Italy and Spain.

The CDR3 is 15 amino acids. Germline V gene data show CDR1 as KGHDR and CDR2 as SFDVKD. Between the trimmed V and J ends, which lost 6 bases and 10 bases, there was a span of 21 bases. The receptor's source is a man aged 50-59 years with COVID-19, enrolled during active disease. Sequenced sample: peripheral blood. This chain joins TRBV24-1 and TRBJ2-1; D unresolved. CDR3 sequence: CATSPRDSVFGEQFF. CDR3 nucleotide sequence: TGTGCCACCAGTCCCCGCGACTCCGTCTTTGGAGAGCAGTTCTTC.